This T cell receptor (beta chain) was observed in a study of siplizumab effects on memory and regulatory T cells. The CDR3 length is 14 residues. Germline V lookup: CDR1 LNHDA, CDR2 SQIVND (reference sequence). V shed 8 bases and J 4 bases; nucleotides not matched to a gene: 7. Method: immunoSEQ multiplex PCR; TCRdb's copy keeps in-frame clones and lacks some. This table has 85,000 to 90,000 clones, 75% to 90% appearing once. What was sequenced was CD4+ T cells sorted from blood. The receptor comes from a human donor in good health. The chain carries TRBV19 and TRBJ1-5; 8 nucleotides line up with TRBD1. In nucleotides, the CDR3 is TGTGCCAGTCGATGGACAGGGCCTAATCAGCCCCAGCATTTT. Translating gives CASRWTGPNQPQHF.